Described below is a single T cell receptor beta chain sequence and its context. What it binds is unknown. With V trimmed by 4 bases and J by 0 bases, 9 bases remained unmatched. CDR3 length: 17 residues. From germline, CDR1 is KGHDR and CDR2 SFDVKD. This record comes from a study of T-cell memory formation after mild COVID-19. Study findings and constraints: CD4+ clones that contracted lay mainly in CM and EM; CD8+ ones lay in EMRA. Clones that contracted from day 15 to 85 had balanced CD4/CD8; later expanders were CD4+ biased.

A single record per CDR3 protein comes from TCRdb applying MiXCR to the 5' RACE reads. The sample lists hundreds of thousands of distinct CDR3 sequences, 20% to 30% seen once, with roughly 14% in the top ten. The rearrangement joins TRBV24-1 to TRBJ2-3; 7 bases line up with TRBD1. The source is an adult woman who had mild COVID-19 (a few samples of this study predate the infection). Cell type and time point are not known. The sequencing sample was made of PBMCs or a T cell subset sorted from them (not recorded which). CDR3 protein: CATSETAGTVSTDTQYF. DNA of the CDR3: TGTGCCACCAGTGAAACAGCCGGGACAGTTAGCACAGATACGCAGTATTTT.